The 10 T cell receptor beta chains given below trace back to one sample, sequenced in a study of vaccination and CD4 T cells after COVID-19. No cognate antigen is known for these TCRs. Sequenced with the Oncomine TCR Beta short-read assay was DNA taken from cultured CD4+ T cells. TCRdb re-analysed the PCR reads in MiXCR, keeping a single row per CDR3 protein. The sample has under 20,000 distinct CDR3 sequences; approximately 49% are singletons. Regarding treatment: approximately nine-day PBMC culture with coronavirus spike peptide pools or control peptides (ViraFEST assay). The sequences come from CD4+ T cells from blood, cultured in vitro, collected before SARS-CoV-2 vaccination. These receptors were collected from a human donor who had recovered from COVID-19.

CDR3 sequence reads: CASSQSSVGGDTQYF. As DNA, the CDR3 is TGCGCCAGCAGCCAGTCGTCGGTTGGGGGAGATACGCAGTATTTT. This chain joins TRBV4-1 and TRBJ2-3; tentatively, D is TRBD1 or TRBD2 (5 bases each). Germline V lookup: CDR1 MGHRA, CDR2 YSYEKL. V was trimmed by 3 bases and J by 5 bases, leaving 15 bases between them. This CDR3 has 15 amino acids.

V usage is TRBV7-2 and J usage is TRBJ2-5, with a tentative D call TRBD1 (6 bases). Germline loops: CDR1 SGHTA, CDR2 FQGNSA. V dropped 5 bases and J dropped 7 bases, with 23 bases sitting between them. The CDR3 is made up of 16 amino acids. CDR3 sequence (DNA): TGTGCCAGCAGCCCCCGGTACCGGGACAACGACGGGACCCAGTACTTC. It specifies CASSPRYRDNDGTQYF. The full variable domain, completed using reference TRBV7-2 and TRBJ2-5, is GAGVSQSPSNKVTEKGKDVELRCDPISGHTALYWYRQSLGQGLEFLIYFQGNSAPDKSGLPSDRFSAERTGGSVSTLTIQRTQQEDSAVYLCASSPRYRDNDGTQYFGPGTRLLVL.

The CDR3 DNA is TGTGCCAGCAGCTTAGGACAGGGTCTCGGCGGGAGAATAAATGAGCAGTTCTTC. This gives the protein CASSLGQGLGGRINEQFF. This chain connects TRBV7-9 to TRBJ2-1; D may correspond to TRBD1 or TRBD2 (7 bases each). Germline CDR1 SEHNR, CDR2 FQNEAQ (reference sequence). The CDR3 is made up of 18 amino acids. The V end lost 1 base, the J end lost 7 bases, and 23 bases lay between the germline ends.

This chain joins TRBV15 and TRBJ1-2; possible D gene TRBD1, 5 bases. Germline lookup yields CDR1 LNHNV and CDR2 YYDKDF (reference sequence). CDR3 size: 16 residues. The V end lost 2 bases, the J end lost 0 bases, and 13 bases lay between the germline ends. The CDR3 nucleotides read TGTGCCACCAGCAGATCCGGGACGTTAGCTAACTATGGCTACACCTTC. This sequence encodes CATSRSGTLANYGYTF.

The gene calls are TRBV4-1 and TRBJ2-1, with a possible D match to TRBD2 (6 bases). Looked up from germline, CDR1 is MGHRA and CDR2 is YSYEKL. V shed 3 bases and J shed 0 bases, with 21 bases lying between them. The CDR3 consists of 19 residues. The CDR3 region is CASSHHSGGVSSSYNEQFF. The CDR3 region has the DNA TGCGCCAGCAGCCATCACTCCGGCGGGGTTTCGAGCTCCTACAATGAGCAGTTCTTC.

This sequence joins TRBV7-9 and TRBJ2-1; D is undetermined. Between the trimmed V and J ends, which lost 1 base and 6 bases, there was a span of 10 bases. CDR3 length equals 14 residues. Germline lookup yields CDR1 SEHNR and CDR2 FQNEAQ (reference sequence). The CDR3 coding sequence is TGTGCCAGCAGCTTAGAGGTTAAGGGCAATGAGCAGTTCTTC. Translated: CASSLEVKGNEQFF.

This clonotype was detected only a few times. The CDR3 loop reads CSSDAGQGTSEQYF. The CDR3 DNA is TGCAGCTCGGACGCGGGACAGGGGACCAGCGAGCAGTACTTC. The gene calls are TRBV20-1 and TRBJ2-7, with TRBD1 matching 10 bases. This CDR3 comprises 14 residues. In germline, CDR1 is DFQATT, CDR2 SNEGSKA (reference sequence).

The V gene is TRBV6-1, the J gene TRBJ2-5; TRBD2 matches 12 bases. This CDR3 is 18 amino acids long. J lost 2 bases, V lost 0 bases, and 7 bases had no gene match. Germline V gives CDR1 MNHNS, CDR2 SASEGT. The CDR3 spells CASSEALLGTSGQETQYF. CDR3 DNA sequence: TGTGCCAGCAGTGAAGCGCTTTTGGGGACTAGCGGGCAAGAGACCCAGTACTTC.

This CDR3 is CASHLSAPVGYNEQFF. CDR3 DNA: TGTGCCAGCCACCTTAGCGCCCCAGTGGGGTACAATGAGCAGTTCTTC. The V and J genes are TRBV2 and TRBJ2-1; tentative D call: TRBD2 (5 bases). CDR1 SNHLY and CDR2 FYNNEI come from the germline V gene. The CDR3 runs 16 residues. The germline V and J ends were trimmed by 8 bases and 4 bases, with 21 bases remaining between them. Supplemented by reference TRBV2 and TRBJ2-1, the full variable domain reads EPEVTQTPSHQVTQMGQEVILRCVPISNHLYFYWYRQILGQKVEFLVSFYNNEISEKSEIFDDQFSVERPDGSNFTLKIRSTKLEDSAMYFCASHLSAPVGYNEQFFGPGTRLTVL.

This clonotype was seen only a few times. The chain uses TRBV20-1 and TRBJ1-3, with 8 positions matching TRBD1. Germline V gene lookup returns CDR1 DFQATT and CDR2 SNEGSKA (reference sequence). The trim removed 6 bases at V and 9 bases at J, leaving 13 bases unmatched. CDR3 length: 14 amino acids. The DNA for the CDR3 is TGCAGTGCCATGACAGGGGACGATCTCAGCACCATATATTTT. Translating it yields CSAMTGDDLSTIYF.